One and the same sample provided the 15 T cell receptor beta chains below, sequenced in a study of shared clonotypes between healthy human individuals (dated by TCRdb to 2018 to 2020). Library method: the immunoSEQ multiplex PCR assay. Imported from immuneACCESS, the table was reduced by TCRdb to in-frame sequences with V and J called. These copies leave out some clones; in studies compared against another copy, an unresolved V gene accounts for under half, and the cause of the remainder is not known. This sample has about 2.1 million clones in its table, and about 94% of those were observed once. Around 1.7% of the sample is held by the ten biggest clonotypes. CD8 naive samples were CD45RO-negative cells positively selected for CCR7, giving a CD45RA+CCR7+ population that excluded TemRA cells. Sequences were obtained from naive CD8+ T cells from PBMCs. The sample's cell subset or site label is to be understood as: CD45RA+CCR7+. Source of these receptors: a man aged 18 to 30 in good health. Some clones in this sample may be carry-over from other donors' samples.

The DNA for the CDR3 is TGTGCCAGTATGCGGGTTGGGGGGAGGGGTGCCAAAAACATTCAGTACTTC. Residues: CASMRVGGRGAKNIQYF. This chain connects TRBV19 to TRBJ2-4; 7 nucleotides agree with TRBD2. The CDR3 has 17 amino acids. Germline V CDR1 and CDR2: LNHDA, SQIVND (reference sequence). V was pared by 7 bases and J by 1 base, with 13 bases of the junction left unmatched. Full variable domain (missing parts from reference TRBV19 and TRBJ2-4): DGGITQSPKYLFRKEGQNVTLSCEQNLNHDAMYWYRQDPGQGLRLIYYSQIVNDFQKGDIAEGYSVSREKKESFPLTVTSAQKNPTAFYLCASMRVGGRGAKNIQYFGAGTRLSVL.

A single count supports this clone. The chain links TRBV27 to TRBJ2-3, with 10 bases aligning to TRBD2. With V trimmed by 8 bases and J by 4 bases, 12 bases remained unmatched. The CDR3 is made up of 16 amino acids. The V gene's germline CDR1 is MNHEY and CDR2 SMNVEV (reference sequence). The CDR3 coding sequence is TGTGCCAGCGGATGGCTATTGAGCGGGAGGGCAGATACGCAGTATTTT. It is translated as CASGWLLSGRADTQYF.

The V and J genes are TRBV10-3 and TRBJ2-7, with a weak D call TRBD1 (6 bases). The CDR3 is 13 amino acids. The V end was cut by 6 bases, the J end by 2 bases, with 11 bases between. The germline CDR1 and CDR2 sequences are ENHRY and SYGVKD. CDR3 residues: CAIRAGGAYEQYF. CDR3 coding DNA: TGTGCCATCAGAGCTGGGGGCGCCTACGAGCAGTACTTC.

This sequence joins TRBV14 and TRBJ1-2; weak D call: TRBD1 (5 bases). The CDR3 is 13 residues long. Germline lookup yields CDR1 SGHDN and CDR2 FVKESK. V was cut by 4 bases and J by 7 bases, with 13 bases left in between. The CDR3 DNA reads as TGTGCCAGCAGCCCGGGTCGCGGGGGTGGCTACACCTTC. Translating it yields CASSPGRGGGYTF.

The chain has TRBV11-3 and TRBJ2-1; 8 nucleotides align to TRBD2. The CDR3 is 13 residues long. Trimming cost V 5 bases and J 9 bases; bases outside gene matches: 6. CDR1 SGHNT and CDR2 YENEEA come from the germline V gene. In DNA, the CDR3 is TGTGCCAGCAGCCCGGGACTAGTGCGTGAGCAGTTCTTC. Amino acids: CASSPGLVREQFF.

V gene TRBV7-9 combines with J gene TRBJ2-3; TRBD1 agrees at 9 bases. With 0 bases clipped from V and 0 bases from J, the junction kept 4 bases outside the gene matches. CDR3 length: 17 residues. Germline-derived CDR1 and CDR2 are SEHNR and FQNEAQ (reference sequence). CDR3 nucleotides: TGTGCCAGCAGCTTAGCTTGGACAGGGGATAGCACAGATACGCAGTATTTT. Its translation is CASSLAWTGDSTDTQYF.

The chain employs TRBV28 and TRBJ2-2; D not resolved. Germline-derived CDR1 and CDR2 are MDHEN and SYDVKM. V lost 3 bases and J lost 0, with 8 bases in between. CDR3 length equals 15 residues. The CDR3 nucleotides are TGTGCCAGCAGTTTGACCTACGCGAACACCGGGGAGCTGTTTTTT. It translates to CASSLTYANTGELFF.

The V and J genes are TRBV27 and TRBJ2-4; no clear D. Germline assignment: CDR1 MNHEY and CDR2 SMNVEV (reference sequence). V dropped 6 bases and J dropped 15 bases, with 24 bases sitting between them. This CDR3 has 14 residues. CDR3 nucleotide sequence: TGTGCCAGCAGCCCAGTCTCTTCGCAATTAGCTGCGTACTTC. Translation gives CASSPVSSQLAAYF.

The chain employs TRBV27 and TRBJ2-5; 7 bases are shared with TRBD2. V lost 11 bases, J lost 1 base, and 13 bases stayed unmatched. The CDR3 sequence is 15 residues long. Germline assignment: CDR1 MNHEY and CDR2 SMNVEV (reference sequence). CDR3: CALRAGEGSQETQYF. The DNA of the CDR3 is TGTGCCCTTAGGGCGGGAGAGGGTAGCCAAGAGACCCAGTACTTC.

As DNA, the CDR3 is TGTGCCAGCAGTTTCAGCTCGGGACATACGTCCTACGAGCAGTACTTC. Residues: CASSFSSGHTSYEQYF. V and J are TRBV27 and TRBJ2-7, with D possibly matching TRBD1 (6 bases). CDR3 length: 16 residues. V lost 3 bases and J lost 1, with 16 bases in between. The germline V gene has CDR1 MNHEY and CDR2 SMNVEV (reference sequence).

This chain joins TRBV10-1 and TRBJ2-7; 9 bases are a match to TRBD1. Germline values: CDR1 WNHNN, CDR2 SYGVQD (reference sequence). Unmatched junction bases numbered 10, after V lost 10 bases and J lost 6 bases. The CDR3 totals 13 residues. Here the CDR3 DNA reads TGCGCCACTTCCGGACAGGGGCATTGCGAGCAGTACTTC. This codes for CATSGQGHCEQYF.

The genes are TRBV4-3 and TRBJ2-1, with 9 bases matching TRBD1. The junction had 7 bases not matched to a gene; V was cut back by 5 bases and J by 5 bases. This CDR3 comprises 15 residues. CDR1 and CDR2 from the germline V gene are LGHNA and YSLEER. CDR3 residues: CASSVGTGINNEQFF. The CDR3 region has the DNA TGCGCCAGCAGCGTCGGGACAGGGATAAACAATGAGCAGTTCTTC.

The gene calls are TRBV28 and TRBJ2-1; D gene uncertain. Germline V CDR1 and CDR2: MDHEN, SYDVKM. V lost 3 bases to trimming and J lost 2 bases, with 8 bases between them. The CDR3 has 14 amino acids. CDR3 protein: CASSLYGTYNEQFF. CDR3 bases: TGTGCCAGCAGTTTGTATGGAACCTACAATGAGCAGTTCTTC.

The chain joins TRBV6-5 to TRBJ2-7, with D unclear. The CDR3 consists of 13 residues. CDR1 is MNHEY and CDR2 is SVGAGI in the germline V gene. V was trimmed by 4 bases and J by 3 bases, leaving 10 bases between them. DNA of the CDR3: TGTGCCAGCAGTTGGAGTAGGAACTACGAGCAGTACTTC. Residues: CASSWSRNYEQYF.

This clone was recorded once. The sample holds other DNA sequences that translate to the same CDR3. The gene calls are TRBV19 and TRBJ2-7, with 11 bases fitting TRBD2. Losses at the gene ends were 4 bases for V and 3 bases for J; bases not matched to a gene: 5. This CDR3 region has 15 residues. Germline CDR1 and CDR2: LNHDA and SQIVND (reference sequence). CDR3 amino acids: CASSTRLAGSYEQYF. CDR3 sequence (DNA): TGTGCCAGTAGTACCCGACTAGCGGGAAGCTACGAGCAGTACTTC.